This TCR beta chain was sequenced for a study of identical twins. A universal primer site arose from template switching, and cDNA bore unique molecular identifiers. MiXCR was run by TCRdb on the 5' RACE reads, yielding one entry per CDR3 protein. The table has 200,000 to 300,000 distinct CDR3 sequences, approximately 7% seen once. The length of the CDR3 is 14 residues. The V segment lost 3 bases and the J segment 8 bases; nucleotides outside the gene matches: 9. In germline, CDR1 is DFQATT, CDR2 SNEGSKA (reference sequence). Study-wide results and caveats: Out-of-frame alpha sequences common to twins exhibited a surplus of low generation probability. Twin pairs had excess sharing that was weaker in beta out-of-frame sequences.

This clonotype was observed a handful of times. Its antigen is not identified. This same sample was also part of a study on yellow fever vaccine responses in identical twins.

The rearrangement links TRBV20-1 to TRBJ2-4; 8 positions agree with TRBD2. The sequence was obtained from a woman in her late teens or twenties in good health. Source material: memory (CD45RO+) T cells sorted from blood. CDR3 protein: CSASPGGDSDIQYF. As DNA, the CDR3 is TGCAGTGCTAGCCCCGGGGGGGACTCGGACATTCAGTACTTC.